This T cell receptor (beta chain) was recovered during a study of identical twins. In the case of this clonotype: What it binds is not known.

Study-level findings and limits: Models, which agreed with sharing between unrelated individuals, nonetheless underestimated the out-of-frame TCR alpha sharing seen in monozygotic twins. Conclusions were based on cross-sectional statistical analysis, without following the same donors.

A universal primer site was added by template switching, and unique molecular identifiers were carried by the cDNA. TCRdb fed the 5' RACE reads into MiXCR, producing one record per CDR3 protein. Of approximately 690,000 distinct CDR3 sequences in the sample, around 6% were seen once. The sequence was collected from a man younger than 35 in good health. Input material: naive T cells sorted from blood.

CDR3 loop: CASAEVDGDTEAFF. In DNA, the CDR3 is TGTGCCAGCGCGGAAGTTGATGGGGACACTGAAGCTTTCTTT. The J gene is TRBJ1-1, the V gene TRBV12-3 or TRBV12-4; D remains unclear. Trimming shortened V by 8 bases and J by 3 bases, and 16 bases separated the two germline ends. This CDR3 has 14 amino acids.